This T cell receptor beta chain was retrieved from a study of regulatory T cells in long-lasting Graves disease. V dropped 5 bases and J dropped 7; count of bases not matched to a gene: 17. CDR1 SGHNT and CDR2 YENEEA come from the germline V gene. The CDR3 spans 17 residues. This clonotype was seen a few times. A single base separates this from a much larger clone, so it may be a read error. CDR3-region Arm-PCR and iRepertoire HTBI primers produced the TCR beta libraries. Via MiXCR, TCRdb re-called the multiplex PCR reads, giving one row per CDR3 protein. The table has 360,000 or so distinct CDR3 sequences, about a sixth seen once. The time point: newly diagnosed GD, antithyroid drugs for less than 3 months. Isolated PBMC RNA provided the starting material for the TCR library. These data were likewise used in another study, on T cells in Graves' hyperthyroidism and ophthalmopathy.

The chain is built from TRBV11-3 and TRBJ2-5; 9 bases match TRBD1. Specimen: peripheral blood mononuclear cells (PBMCs), collected at new diagnosis, from a patient treated with antithyroid drugs. The clonotype was recovered from a man aged 35-49 years with Graves disease. CDR3 DNA sequence: TGTGCCAGCAGCCAAGATAATCCGGGACAGGGAATAGGGACCCAGTACTTC. Protein sequence: CASSQDNPGQGIGTQYF.